Listed below are T cell receptor beta chains from one sample, sequenced in a study of OX40 agonist ivuxolimab in advanced cancers. Method: immunoSEQ multiplex PCR; TCRdb's copy keeps in-frame clones and lacks some. The table has about 66,000 clones, around 83% seen once. Specimen: CD4+ or CD8+ T cells sorted from blood, collected in a trial of the OX40 agonist ivuxolimab. These receptors came from an adult with an advanced solid tumor such as melanoma, head and neck, liver or kidney cancer. The CDR3 runs from the conserved cysteine through the conserved F or W. The order of the fields is CDR3 DNA, CDR3 protein, V gene, D gene, J gene, clone size. The D gene is left open where the match is weak. Size is stated for part of the rows, as once, few or many counts, or as a class when the clone is expanded.

TGTGCCAGTAGGAGAGAGGGCGGTGTTAACTATGGCTACACCTTC | CASRREGGVNYGYTF | TRBV19 | . | TRBJ1-2 | .
TGTGCCAGCGGGATTGGGGATACGCAGTATTTT | CASGIGDTQYF | TRBV2 | . | TRBJ2-3 | .
TGTGCCAGCAGTGTGACTATAAGCACAGATACGCAGTATTTT | CASSVTISTDTQYF | TRBV6-4 | . | TRBJ2-3 | .
TGTGCCAGCAGTTACCGGGACAGGGGTGGCTACACCTTC | CASSYRDRGGYTF | TRBV6-6 | TRBD1 | TRBJ1-2 | .
TGTGCCAGCAGCTTTGGACTAGCCTTCAATGAGCAGTTCTTC | CASSFGLAFNEQFF | TRBV7-2 | TRBD2 | TRBJ2-1 | .
TGTGCCAGCAGCTTGGACGTTGCGGCCTCGGGGTACTTC | CASSLDVAASGYF | TRBV5-4 | . | TRBJ2-5 | few
TGTGCCAGCAGCCGGGGGACGGTGAACACTGAAGCTTTCTTT | CASSRGTVNTEAFF | TRBV5-5 | . | TRBJ1-1 | .
TGTGCCAGCAGCCCCAGCGGAGTGGGAAACATTCAGTACTTC | CASSPSGVGNIQYF | TRBV5-4 | . | TRBJ2-4 | .
TGCAGTGCTAGGTCAGGGGAGCCCCAGCATTTT | CSARSGEPQHF | TRBV20-1 | . | TRBJ1-5 | once
TGTGCCAGCTCACCGAGGCAAGGGCAGGAAAGCTCTGGAAACACCATATATTTT | CASSPRQGQESSGNTIYF | TRBV18 | . | TRBJ1-3 | .
TGTGCCAGCAGGCGGGCGACCCGCACAGATACGCAGTATTTT | CASRRATRTDTQYF | TRBV6-5 | . | TRBJ2-3 | .
TGCGCCAGCAGCCCGGTGGGACCGACGAACAATGAGCAGTTCTTC | CASSPVGPTNNEQFF | TRBV5-1 | . | TRBJ2-1 | .
TGTGCCAGCAGCGTAGGCGGTGGGGATGAGCAGTTCTTC | CASSVGGGDEQFF | TRBV9 | . | TRBJ2-1 | once
TGTGCCAGCAGTGAAGCGTTCGGGGCCGGTGGAGATACGCAGTATTTT | CASSEAFGAGGDTQYF | TRBV2 | . | TRBJ2-3 | .
TGCAGCGTTGAAGCACAGGGGGCAGATGGCTACACCTTC | CSVEAQGADGYTF | TRBV29-1 | TRBD1 | TRBJ1-2 | .
TGTGCCTGGAGCCCCGGTCAGGGCGGCTCTGATGGCTACACCTTC | CAWSPGQGGSDGYTF | TRBV30 | . | TRBJ1-2 | .
TGTGCCAGCAGTGTATCCACTAGTGCCGGAAGGTTCTTC | CASSVSTSAGRFF | TRBV27 | . | TRBJ2-1 | .
TGCGCCAGCAGCTTGGCGGGGATTGCGGCAGATACGCAGTATTTT | CASSLAGIAADTQYF | TRBV5-1 | . | TRBJ2-3 | .
TGTGCCAGCAGCCAAGATCCACGGACAGGGTCGGTGAACACTGAAGCTTTCTTT | CASSQDPRTGSVNTEAFF | TRBV14 | TRBD1 | TRBJ1-1 | .
TGTGCCAGCAGTGAACAGCCGAACACTGAAGCTTTCTTT | CASSEQPNTEAFF | TRBV6-1 | . | TRBJ1-1 | .
TGCGCCAGCAGCTACCTACAGGGAGACGGGGAGACCCAGTACTTC | CASSYLQGDGETQYF | TRBV5-1 | . | TRBJ2-5 | .
TGTGCCAGCAGTCCCTTCTGGGCTGAAGCCGGGGAGCTGTTTTTT | CASSPFWAEAGELFF | TRBV2 | . | TRBJ2-2 | .
TGTGCCAGCAGCCAAGATGAGGGGCAGGGGAACGAGCAGTACTTC | CASSQDEGQGNEQYF | TRBV4-2 | . | TRBJ2-7 | .
TGTGCCAGCAGTCAATCTTCAGGGGGTTCCTACAATGAGCAGTTCTTC | CASSQSSGGSYNEQFF | TRBV28 | TRBD1 | TRBJ2-1 | once
TGTGCCAGCAGCTTAATCCAGGGCGGGGACGAGCAGTACTTC | CASSLIQGGDEQYF | TRBV7-2 | . | TRBJ2-7 | .
TGTGCCAGCAGCTCATCACTGGAGTGGGTCAATGAGCAGTTCTTC | CASSSSLEWVNEQFF | TRBV5-8 | . | TRBJ2-1 | once
TGCGCCAGCAGCTTGCTAGCGGGAGGAGGAAATGAGCAGTTCTTC | CASSLLAGGGNEQFF | TRBV5-1 | TRBD2 | TRBJ2-1 | once
TGCGCCAGCAGTGAGTCAGGGGGGGGCAGGGCCCTAGGTACGCAGTATTTT | CASSESGGGRALGTQYF | TRBV10-2 | . | TRBJ2-3 | few
TGTGCCTGTTGGACAGGGAGCTCCTACGAGCAGTACTTC | CACWTGSSYEQYF | TRBV30 | TRBD1 | TRBJ2-7 | .
TGTGCCAGCAGTGAATCCCGGGTCACTGAAGCTTTCTTT | CASSESRVTEAFF | TRBV6-1 | . | TRBJ1-1 | once
TGTGCCAGCAGCCTAGCGGGGGGGGCCACAGATACGCAGTATTTT | CASSLAGGATDTQYF | TRBV7-9 | TRBD2 | TRBJ2-3 | .
TGTGCCAGCAGTTGGGGGGCCGGCACAGATACGCAGTATTTT | CASSWGAGTDTQYF | TRBV9 | . | TRBJ2-3 | .
TGTGCCAGCAGCTTTAGTGGTCCCCCGGCCGATACGCAGTATTTT | CASSFSGPPADTQYF | TRBV11-1 | . | TRBJ2-3 | .
TGCGCCAGCAGCTTTAATGGACAGGATGGCACTGAAGCTTTCTTT | CASSFNGQDGTEAFF | TRBV5-1 | TRBD1 | TRBJ1-1 | .
TGTGCCAGCAGCTTAGTCGGACGGACTACAACAGATACGCAGTATTTT | CASSLVGRTTTDTQYF | TRBV7-9 | . | TRBJ2-3 | .
TGTGCCAGCAGCGTAGACGGCAATCAGCCCCAGCATTTT | CASSVDGNQPQHF | TRBV9 | . | TRBJ1-5 | .
TGTGCCAGCAGCTTGGACGGGGGCCGGGGAGAGACCCAGTACTTC | CASSLDGGRGETQYF | TRBV5-6 | . | TRBJ2-5 | .
TGTGCCAGCAGCGGAACTCGGTCCGATACGCAGTATTTT | CASSGTRSDTQYF | TRBV7-8 | . | TRBJ2-3 | once
TGTGCCAGCACCAATGAGAACGGTCGAATGGCTTTCTTT | CASTNENGRMAFF | TRBV6-1 | . | TRBJ1-1 | .
TGTGCCAGTAGTTCGGACGGGGAGGATCAGCCCCAGCATTTT | CASSSDGEDQPQHF | TRBV19 | . | TRBJ1-5 | .
TGTGCCAGTATTGATCCCGCGCCCGGCAGGGCCAGAAACACTGAAGCTTTCTTT | CASIDPAPGRARNTEAFF | TRBV19 | . | TRBJ1-1 | .
TGTGCCAGCAACCTACCGGGACAGGGTCTTACAGATACGCAGTATTTT | CASNLPGQGLTDTQYF | TRBV2 | TRBD1 | TRBJ2-3 | .
TGTGCCAGCTACCCTGGGGCAAACACTGAAGCTTTCTTT | CASYPGANTEAFF | TRBV28 | . | TRBJ1-1 | .
TGTGCCAGCAGACCGGCAGGGGGCGCGGCCGGGGAGCTGTTTTTT | CASRPAGGAAGELFF | TRBV6-6 | TRBD1 | TRBJ2-2 | once
TGTGCCATCAGGCGGACAGGGGGCGATAACTATGGCTACACCTTC | CAIRRTGGDNYGYTF | TRBV10-3 | TRBD1 | TRBJ1-2 | .
TGCGCCAGCAGCCAAGCCGGCGGGCTCCTCTACGAGCAGTACTTC | CASSQAGGLLYEQYF | TRBV4-3 | . | TRBJ2-7 | .
TGCAGTGCTAGAGTTGCAGATACGCAGTATTTT | CSARVADTQYF | TRBV20-1 | . | TRBJ2-3 | few
TGTGCCAGCAGCAAAGGACAGTATAGCAATCAGCCCCAGCATTTT | CASSKGQYSNQPQHF | TRBV21-1 | . | TRBJ1-5 | few
TGTGCCAGCAGTGTCCAGGGGGGACAACGATACTACGAGCAGTACTTC | CASSVQGGQRYYEQYF | TRBV6-1 | . | TRBJ2-7 | .